This passage covers 26 T cell receptor beta chains from one sample sequenced in a study of control samples from healthy donors and cancer patients. Produced via immunoSEQ multiplex PCR; TCRdb's table is partial and in-frame only. The data show 55,000 to 75,000 clones, approximately 89% seen once. The specimen was PBMCs. These receptors originate from a woman aged 45-65 years with head and neck cancer.

The genes are TRBV9 and TRBJ2-1, with 8 nucleotides matching TRBD2. The germline V gene has CDR1 SGDLS and CDR2 YYNGEE. V gave up 0 bases and J gave up 7 bases; unmatched junction bases: 3. CDR3 length: 14 residues. CDR3 sequence reads: CASSVDERGNEQFF. The DNA for the CDR3 is TGTGCCAGCAGCGTAGATGAGCGGGGGAATGAGCAGTTCTTC.

The V and J genes are TRBV24-1 and TRBJ2-1, with TRBD1 matching over 10 bases. Germline loops: CDR1 KGHDR, CDR2 SFDVKD. The CDR3 runs 14 residues. J was trimmed by 7 bases and V by 9 bases; bases with no gene match: 8. CDR3 sequence (DNA): TGTGCCACCTCGGGACAGGGGCGTTGGAATGAGCAGTTCTTC. Residues: CATSGQGRWNEQFF.

J is TRBJ1-1 and V is TRBV6-5, with D possibly TRBD1 on 6 matching bases. Per the germline V gene, CDR1 is MNHEY and CDR2 is SVGAGI. The CDR3 is 13 residues long. V dropped 4 bases and J dropped 3 bases, with 9 bases sitting between them. The CDR3 is CASSWSGDTEAFF. The CDR3 DNA sequence: TGTGCCAGCAGTTGGTCAGGGGACACTGAAGCTTTCTTT.

The gene calls are TRBV7-2 and TRBJ1-4; D is undetermined. CDR3 size: 14 residues. Trimming shortened V by 5 bases and J by 10 bases, and 17 bases separated the two germline ends. CDR1 and CDR2 (germline): SGHTA, FQGNSA. Written as DNA, the CDR3 is TGTGCCAGCAGCCCCCCGGGCCTCGAGGGAAAACTGTTTTTT. Protein: CASSPPGLEGKLFF.

The V and J genes are TRBV5-1 and TRBJ1-1; TRBD1 matches 8 bases. The V segment lost 0 bases and the J segment 11 bases; nucleotides outside the gene matches: 9. Germline-derived CDR1 and CDR2 are SGHRS and YFSETQ. This CDR3 region has 14 residues. The CDR3: CASSLDVDRGEAFF. In DNA, the CDR3 is TGCGCCAGCAGCTTGGATGTCGACAGGGGCGAGGCTTTCTTT.

The V gene is TRBV19, the J gene TRBJ2-4, with D possibly TRBD2 on 5 matching bases. Trimming cost V 3 bases and J 6 bases, with 21 bases left between them. The CDR3 totals 17 residues. The V gene's germline CDR1 is LNHDA and CDR2 SQIVND (reference sequence). The CDR3 region is CASSISLGGDSINIQYF. DNA of the CDR3: TGTGCCAGTAGTATTAGTCTAGGAGGCGACTCCATAAACATTCAGTACTTC.

The V call is TRBV6-5, the J call TRBJ1-6; 7 bases align to TRBD1. V lost 4 bases, J lost 7 bases, and 7 bases stayed unmatched. Germline-derived CDR1 and CDR2 are MNHEY and SVGAGI. CDR3 size: 15 residues. The DNA for the CDR3 is TGTGCCAGCAGTTCCTTCGGGACAGACAATTCACCCCTCCACTTT. It encodes CASSSFGTDNSPLHF.

This clone appeared once. The J gene is TRBJ2-5, the V gene TRBV5-1; TRBD2 matches at 11 bases. This CDR3 has 15 residues. Germline CDR1 is SGHRS and CDR2 is YFSETQ. Trimming cost V 4 bases and J 9 bases; bases outside gene matches: 11. CDR3 in amino acids: CASSPLGASGGPQYF. CDR3 coding DNA: TGCGCCAGCAGCCCCCTAGGGGCTAGCGGGGGGCCCCAGTACTTC.

This clone was recorded a few times. The chain carries TRBV29-1 and TRBJ1-1; no reliable D call. The germline gives CDR1 SQVTM, CDR2 ANQGSEA. The CDR3 extends over 13 amino acids. Trimming pared 7 bases from V and 6 bases from J, leaving 18 bases between. The chain's CDR3 is CSGFRIRASEAFF. CDR3 sequence (DNA): TGCAGCGGATTCAGGATTCGGGCATCTGAAGCTTTCTTT.

This clone was observed a handful of times. The CDR3 spells CASSPGTGPMRYTF. DNA for the CDR3: TGTGCCAGCAGCCCCGGGACAGGACCTATGCGCTACACCTTC. The chain links TRBV25-1 to TRBJ1-2, with TRBD1 matching 8 bases. Germline V gene data show CDR1 as MGHDK and CDR2 as SYGVNS. V shed 6 bases, J shed 9 bases, and the junction held 12 bases outside the gene matches. The CDR3 has 14 amino acids.

The chain joins TRBV14 to TRBJ1-1, with D unresolved. Germline V gene sequence: CDR1 SGHDN, CDR2 FVKESK. V lost 0 bases and J 5 bases, leaving 13 bases between the germline ends. The CDR3 has 15 residues. The CDR3 region is CASSQDPRGGTEAFF. The DNA of the CDR3 is TGTGCCAGCAGCCAAGATCCGCGAGGAGGGACTGAAGCTTTCTTT.

This clone has a single count. V gene TRBV10-3 combines with J gene TRBJ2-1; 11 nucleotides match TRBD2. Germline V gives CDR1 ENHRY, CDR2 SYGVKD. After removal of 6 bases from V and 5 bases from J, the junction contained 3 bases not matched to a gene. CDR3 length equals 14 residues. CDR3 sequence reads: CAISLAGGNNEQFF. The DNA for the CDR3 is TGTGCCATCAGCCTAGCGGGGGGTAACAATGAGCAGTTCTTC.

This chain connects TRBV7-3 to TRBJ2-2, with D perhaps matching TRBD1 (6 bases). Looked up from germline, CDR1 is SGHTA and CDR2 is FQGTGA. V lost 1 base, J lost 0 bases, and 9 bases lay in between. The CDR3 sequence is 16 residues long. Written as DNA, the CDR3 is TGTGCCAGCAGCTTAATACCAGGGGCGAACACCGGGGAGCTGTTTTTT. Amino acids: CASSLIPGANTGELFF.

The chain carries TRBV5-4 and TRBJ1-1, with 7 bases aligning to TRBD1. The CDR3 extends over 14 amino acids. From germline, CDR1 is SGHNT and CDR2 YYREEE (reference sequence). The junction had 8 bases not matched to a gene; V was cut back by 3 bases and J by 6 bases. The CDR3: CASSSQRGQSEAFF. In nucleotides, the CDR3 is TGTGCCAGCAGCTCCCAGAGGGGGCAGTCTGAAGCTTTCTTT.

The V and J genes are TRBV29-1 and TRBJ1-2; D is unresolved. V was cut by 4 bases and J by 1 base, with 16 bases left in between. The V gene's germline CDR1 is SQVTM and CDR2 ANQGSEA. The CDR3 totals 15 residues. The CDR3 nucleotides read TGCAGCGTTGGGGGTTCTCGGTCGGATAACTATGGCTACACCTTC. It codes for CSVGGSRSDNYGYTF. Drawing the rest from reference TRBV29-1 and TRBJ1-2, the complete variable domain is SAVISQKPSRDICQRGTSLTIQCQVDSQVTMMFWYRQQPGQSLTLIATANQGSEATYESGFVIDKFPISRPNLTFSTLTVSNMSPEDSSIYLCSVGGSRSDNYGYTFGSGTRLTVV.

The chain couples TRBV3-1 (or the pseudogene TRBV3-2) to TRBJ2-1; D may be TRBD2 (6 bases). The V gene lost 1 base and the J gene lost 7 bases, with 23 bases spanning the gap. There are 18 residues in the CDR3. The V gene's germline CDR1 is LGHDT and CDR2 YNNKEL (reference sequence). The CDR3 sequence: CASSQGGRGGTGANEQFF. CDR3 nucleotides: TGTGCCAGCAGCCAAGGGGGTCGCGGCGGGACGGGAGCGAATGAGCAGTTCTTC.

V and J are TRBV3-1 (or the pseudogene TRBV3-2) and TRBJ2-7, with D possibly being TRBD2 (5 bases). Germline assignment: CDR1 LGHDT and CDR2 YNNKEL (reference sequence). The V end was cut by 1 base, the J end by 0 bases, with 19 bases between. This CDR3 is 18 amino acids long. The DNA of the CDR3 is TGTGCCAGCAGCCAAGCTTTCCCTCACAGCGGCCTCTCCTACGAGCAGTACTTC. It is translated as CASSQAFPHSGLSYEQYF.

The chain couples TRBV28 to TRBJ1-4, with 7 bases matching TRBD1. Per germline, CDR1 MDHEN and CDR2 SYDVKM. The CDR3 sequence is 15 residues long. The V gene end was trimmed by 4 bases and the J gene end by 5 bases; junction bases not matched to a gene: 7. The CDR3 DNA sequence: TGTGCCAGCAGTTCAAGACAGGGAGACAATGAAAAACTGTTTTTT. Protein sequence: CASSSRQGDNEKLFF.

Only a few counts were recorded for this clone. V is TRBV5-4 and J is TRBJ1-2, with D perhaps TRBD1 (5 bases). From germline, CDR1 is SGHNT and CDR2 YYREEE (reference sequence). The CDR3 contains 13 residues. The germline V and J ends were trimmed by 4 bases and 3 bases, with 10 bases remaining between them. CDR3 amino acids: CASSRDADYGYTF. The CDR3 DNA reads TGTGCCAGCAGCCGGGACGCAGACTATGGCTACACCTTC. Full variable domain (rest looked up from reference TRBV5-4 and TRBJ1-2): ETGVTQSPTHLIKTRGQQVTLRCSSQSGHNTVSWYQQALGQGPQFIFQYYREEENGRGNFPPRFSGLQFPNYSSELNVNALELDDSALYLCASSRDADYGYTFGSGTRLTVV.

V is TRBV7-9 and J is TRBJ1-1; a weak D match, TRBD1 (5 bases). Trimming removed 1 base at V and 4 bases at J, with 10 bases between. The CDR3 runs to 14 residues. Germline V lookup: CDR1 SEHNR, CDR2 FQNEAQ (reference sequence). The DNA for the CDR3 is TGTGCCAGCAGCTTAGGGGGGGATCGCACTGAAGCTTTCTTT. This sequence encodes CASSLGGDRTEAFF.

The chain has TRBV5-4 and TRBJ2-6; D not certain. The CDR3 is 14 residues long. The V gene's germline CDR1 is SGHNT and CDR2 YYREEE (reference sequence). Trimming removed 0 bases at V and 8 bases at J, with 9 bases between. The DNA of the CDR3 is TGTGCCAGCAGCTTGGGGGGAACGACCAACGTCCTGACTTTC. Encoded protein: CASSLGGTTNVLTF.

This rearrangement joins TRBV19 to TRBJ2-3; 7 nucleotides agree with TRBD1. In germline, CDR1 is LNHDA, CDR2 SQIVND (reference sequence). V lost 2 bases to trimming and J lost 1 base; unmatched junction nucleotides: 6. CDR3 size: 16 residues. The CDR3 DNA is TGTGCCAGTAGTATAAAAGGGGGCAAGGGCACAGATACGCAGTATTTT. This codes for CASSIKGGKGTDTQYF.

Only one count was recorded for this clone. V and J are TRBV4-1 and TRBJ2-1; no reliable D call. This CDR3 is 17 amino acids long. Germline CDR1 MGHRA, CDR2 YSYEKL. The ends were cut back, 0 bases at V and 2 bases at J, with 14 bases in the middle. CDR3 in amino acids: CASSQDRHGRPYNEQFF. CDR3 sequence (DNA): TGCGCCAGCAGCCAAGATAGGCACGGACGTCCCTACAATGAGCAGTTCTTC.

V is TRBV5-1 and J is TRBJ2-1; 9 positions match TRBD2. Germline V gene sequence: CDR1 SGHRS, CDR2 YFSETQ. V dropped 7 bases and J dropped 3; count of bases not matched to a gene: 5. This CDR3 has 14 amino acids. The CDR3 DNA is TGCGCCAGCGGTAGCGGGGGTTACTACAATGAGCAGTTCTTC. Its protein is CASGSGGYYNEQFF.

The chain links TRBV19 to TRBJ1-1; the D is unclear. CDR1 LNHDA and CDR2 SQIVND come from the germline V gene (reference sequence). This CDR3 has 14 residues. Deletions cut 8 bases from V and 0 bases from J, with 13 bases between. The CDR3 is CASVNGRLNTEAFF. CDR3 coding DNA: TGTGCCAGTGTCAATGGACGGCTGAACACTGAAGCTTTCTTT. The variable domain in full, completed from reference TRBV19 and TRBJ1-1, reads DGGITQSPKYLFRKEGQNVTLSCEQNLNHDAMYWYRQDPGQGLRLIYYSQIVNDFQKGDIAEGYSVSREKKESFPLTVTSAQKNPTAFYLCASVNGRLNTEAFFGQGTRLTVV.

This chain connects TRBV27 to TRBJ2-5; 8 bases fit TRBD2. CDR1 and CDR2 from the germline V gene are MNHEY and SMNVEV (reference sequence). J gave up 5 bases and V 8 bases, and 7 bases lay outside the gene matches. CDR3 length: 13 amino acids. CDR3 in DNA: TGTGCCAGCCAAGGAACGGGGGGGGAGACCCAGTACTTC. The encoded protein is CASQGTGGETQYF.